These T cell receptor beta chains were read from a single sample in a study of blood T cell repertoires in COVID-19. Some clones are missing from TCRdb's copy, which holds only in-frame ones; the method was immunoSEQ multiplex PCR. The table shows some 250,000 clones, with approximately 87% occurring only once. The sample taken for sequencing was peripheral blood. The receptor set was obtained from a man between 60 and 75 years old with acute or convalescent COVID-19. CDR3s include the opening cysteine and the closing phenylalanine or tryptophan. D genes are given only for firm matches.

v_gene	d_gene	CDR3aa
TRBV11-1	TRBD1	CASSTDRGKGTQYF
TRBV24-1	TRBD2	CATSDPLAGGLGETQYF
TRBV12-3/TRBV12-4	-	CASSLGLQETQYF
TRBV5-4	-	CASSIDQGKDEKLFF
TRBV25-1	-	CASSAKPVYNEQFF
TRBV24-1	-	CATSGSPGREQFF
TRBV2	-	CASSDGTLRDEQFF
TRBV7-9	-	CASSRGTDGYTF
TRBV10-3	-	CAISESGGVGTEAFF
TRBV4-3	TRBD1	CASSQDIPGQGYEQYF
TRBV5-8	TRBD2	CASSLPGLAGVGEQYF
TRBV5-1	TRBD1	CASSPGQGILAFF
TRBV7-2	-	CASSLNARAPREPQHF
TRBV19	-	CASSSGAGQQYF
TRBV11-2	-	CASSLDFSGFNEAFF
TRBV19	-	CASSPQGIGANVLTF
TRBV27	TRBD1	CASSFLGQQETQYF
TRBV3-1/TRBV3-2	TRBD2	CASSQDASGAYEQYF
TRBV30	TRBD1	CAWSVRFGQGFQPQHF
TRBV7-9	-	CASSLGTARNEKLFF
TRBV5-1	TRBD2	CASSLVSGEAYEQYF
TRBV10-2	TRBD1	CASSDIGQGAYEQYF
TRBV15	-	CATSRDLAYEQYF
TRBV9	-	CASSVEPRGLNTGELFF
TRBV6-2/TRBV6-3	TRBD2	CASTPGTSVNEQFF
TRBV29-1	TRBD2	CSAALAGVTPYNEQFF
TRBV7-9	-	CASSSTLGTYGELGF
TRBV5-1	-	CASSLEQDTEAFF
TRBV28	TRBD1	CASSNRQGVTGELFF
TRBV4-3	-	CASSQDPSYGYTF
TRBV27	-	CASSFLRVPDQETQYF
TRBV7-2	-	CASSLLVGAGNTIYF
TRBV2	TRBD1	CASSKLKGAGEAFF
TRBV7-9	-	CASSPVRGTDTQYF
TRBV6-2/TRBV6-3	-	CASSNSPGDSSYTLF
TRBV5-1	-	CASSFIRANTEAFF
TRBV18	-	CASSPPTGNEKLFF
TRBV6-6	-	CASRLSSPEADTIYF
TRBV11-2	TRBD1	CASRRVQGKNSPLHF
TRBV2	TRBD1	CASSLGQGLDEQFF
TRBV12-2	-	CASRLAADTDYF
TRBV11-2	-	CASSQRGSSYNSPLHF